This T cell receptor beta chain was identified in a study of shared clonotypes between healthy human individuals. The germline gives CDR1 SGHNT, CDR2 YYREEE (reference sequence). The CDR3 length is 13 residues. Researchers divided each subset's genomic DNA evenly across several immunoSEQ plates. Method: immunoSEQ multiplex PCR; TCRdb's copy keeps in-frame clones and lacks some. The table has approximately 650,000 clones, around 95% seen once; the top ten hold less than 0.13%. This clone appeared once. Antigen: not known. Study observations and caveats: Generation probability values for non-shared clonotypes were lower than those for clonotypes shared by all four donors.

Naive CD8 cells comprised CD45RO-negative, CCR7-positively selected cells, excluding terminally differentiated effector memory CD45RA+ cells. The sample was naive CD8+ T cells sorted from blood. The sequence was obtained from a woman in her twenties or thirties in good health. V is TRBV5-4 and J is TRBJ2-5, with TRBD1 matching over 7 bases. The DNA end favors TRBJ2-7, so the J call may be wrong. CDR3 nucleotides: TGTGCCAGCAGCTCGGACAGGACCTACGAGCAGTACTTC. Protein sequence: CASSSDRTYEQYF.